This record covers a single TCR beta chain. Its antigen is not known. It was with 60 Vbeta and 13 Jbeta primers that the PCR ran. Generated by immunoSEQ multiplex PCR, the TCRdb table keeps only in-frame clones and is missing some. The sample records about 120,000 clones, roughly 83% being singletons. The source of the sample is a study of cytomegalovirus exposure and HLA in healthy donors. Findings and caveats of the study: A missense DCLRE1C variant was associated with V- and J-gene trimming of TCR beta chains in a later analysis, and an independent cohort replicated the association. An assumption of roughly uniform sequencing depth across donors underlay the presence/absence analyses. Reportedly, a later analysis found an Asian-associated ancestry cluster had fewer N-insertions than the approximately 640-donor mean.

This clonotype was sampled from a man under 40 in good health and CMV-seropositive. The sequencing input was PBMCs.

The chain's CDR3 is CASSVARGSRNEQFF. For the CDR3, the DNA is TGTGCCAGCAGCGTAGCCCGGGGTAGCCGCAATGAGCAGTTCTTC. The J gene is TRBJ2-1, the V gene TRBV9; maybe TRBD2 (5 bases). This CDR3 spans 15 amino acids. Trimming took off 0 bases at V and 6 bases at J, with 13 bases between the two ends. From germline, CDR1 is SGDLS and CDR2 YYNGEE.